Listed below are T cell receptor beta chains from one sample, sequenced in a study of blood T cell repertoires in COVID-19. TCRdb's copy holds only in-frame clones and misses some; the assay was immunoSEQ multiplex PCR. The table shows over 95,000 clones, with around four fifths occurring only once. What was sequenced was peripheral blood. These receptors originate from a woman in her 40s with acute or convalescent COVID-19. Each CDR3 is given with its conserved first and last residue. The order of the fields is D gene, J gene, V gene, clone size, CDR3 DNA, CDR3 protein. A D gene is named only where the DNA matches it firmly. Some rows mark clone size as missing; the rest say once, few, many or name a class of expanded clone.

D: -; J: TRBJ2-7; V: TRBV11-2; size: -; DNA: TGTGCCAGCAGCTTGGTTCACAGGGTCGAGCAGTACTTC; CDR3: CASSLVHRVEQYF
D: -; J: TRBJ1-1; V: TRBV25-1; size: -; DNA: TGTGCCAGCAGTGAATTAACTAAAGACACTGAAGCTTTCTTT; CDR3: CASSELTKDTEAFF
D: -; J: TRBJ2-2; V: TRBV6-5; size: -; DNA: TGTGCCAGCAGTTATTACCCTAGGACCGGGGAGCTGTTTTTT; CDR3: CASSYYPRTGELFF
D: -; J: TRBJ1-2; V: TRBV5-1; size: -; DNA: TGCGCCAGCAGCTTGGAGTACACCAACTATGGCTACACCTTC; CDR3: CASSLEYTNYGYTF
D: -; J: TRBJ2-2; V: TRBV11-3; size: -; DNA: TGTGCCAGCAGCTTAGATAGGACAGCCGAGTACACCGGGGAGCTGTTTTTT; CDR3: CASSLDRTAEYTGELFF
D: -; J: TRBJ2-7; V: TRBV4-3; size: -; DNA: TGCGCCAGCAGCCGAACTCGACGGAGCTCCTACGAGCAGTACTTC; CDR3: CASSRTRRSSYEQYF
D: TRBD1; J: TRBJ1-2; V: TRBV30; size: -; DNA: TGTGCCTGGAGTACCTTGGGGACAGGGCTCTATGGCTACACCTTC; CDR3: CAWSTLGTGLYGYTF
D: TRBD1; J: TRBJ2-3; V: TRBV4-1; size: -; DNA: TGCGCCAGCAGCCAAGGTCTAGGACAGGGGGCAGATACGCAGTATTTT; CDR3: CASSQGLGQGADTQYF
D: TRBD1; J: TRBJ1-3; V: TRBV5-4; size: -; DNA: TGTGCCAGCAGCTGGCAGGGGGATGACACCATATATTTT; CDR3: CASSWQGDDTIYF
D: TRBD1; J: TRBJ2-3; V: TRBV5-6; size: -; DNA: TGTGCCAGCAGCTTCGGGACAGGGAGGTTAACAGATACGCAGTATTTT; CDR3: CASSFGTGRLTDTQYF
D: -; J: TRBJ1-4; V: TRBV10-3; size: -; DNA: TGTGCCATCAGTGAGCGTTCGGGTAATGAAAAACTGTTTTTT; CDR3: CAISERSGNEKLFF
D: -; J: TRBJ1-1; V: TRBV2; size: -; DNA: TGTGCCAGTTCTACAGGGTTGAACACTGAAGCTTTCTTT; CDR3: CASSTGLNTEAFF
D: -; J: TRBJ2-7; V: TRBV3-1/TRBV3-2; size: -; DNA: TGTGCCAGCAGCCCCGCACGGGGGGCACAGTACGAGCAGTACTTC; CDR3: CASSPARGAQYEQYF
D: TRBD2; J: TRBJ2-1; V: TRBV11-2; size: -; DNA: TGTGCCAGCAGCTTAGAACTAGCGGGGTTAGTCAGAGAGCAGTTCTTC; CDR3: CASSLELAGLVREQFF
D: TRBD1; J: TRBJ1-2; V: TRBV27; size: once; DNA: TGTGCCAGCAGGAGGACAGGGGGCGCGGCCTATGGCTACACCTTC; CDR3: CASRRTGGAAYGYTF
D: TRBD2; J: TRBJ2-1; V: TRBV6-6; size: -; DNA: TGTGCCAGCAGTTACGGGGCGGGGGGCCTGAATGAGCAGTTCTTC; CDR3: CASSYGAGGLNEQFF
D: -; J: TRBJ1-1; V: TRBV7-3; size: -; DNA: TGTGCCAGCAGTCAGGGGACGGTGAACACTGAAGCTTTCTTT; CDR3: CASSQGTVNTEAFF
D: TRBD1; J: TRBJ1-2; V: TRBV4-1; size: once; DNA: TGCGCCAGCAGCCAGTCGACAGGGATTGCAGGCGGCTACACCTTC; CDR3: CASSQSTGIAGGYTF
D: -; J: TRBJ2-2; V: TRBV19; size: -; DNA: TGTGCCAGTAGTATAACCCCTTCGGGGTTGGGCGGGGAGCTGTTTTTT; CDR3: CASSITPSGLGGELFF
D: TRBD1; J: TRBJ1-4; V: TRBV6-6; size: -; DNA: TGTGCCAGCAGTTACTCGAGGACAGGGAATGAAAAACTGTTTTTT; CDR3: CASSYSRTGNEKLFF
D: -; J: TRBJ2-7; V: TRBV27; size: -; DNA: TGTGCCAGCAGTTCATCACGGACAGTCTCCTACGAGCAGTACTTC; CDR3: CASSSSRTVSYEQYF
D: TRBD1; J: TRBJ2-1; V: TRBV7-2; size: -; DNA: TGTGCCAGCAGCTTTTCTATCGGACAGGGTGGATTCAATGAGCAGTTCTTC; CDR3: CASSFSIGQGGFNEQFF
D: TRBD1; J: TRBJ1-6; V: TRBV2; size: -; DNA: TGTGCCAGCAGTGACGGGACAGGGCGTTCACCCCTCCACTTT; CDR3: CASSDGTGRSPLHF
D: -; J: TRBJ2-1; V: TRBV14; size: -; DNA: TGTGCCAGCAGCCGACTTGCGGGCTCCTACAATGAGCAGTTCTTC; CDR3: CASSRLAGSYNEQFF
D: TRBD1; J: TRBJ2-7; V: TRBV30; size: -; DNA: TGTGCCTGGAGTTTCTCGACAGGGGCCTCCTACGAGCAGTACTTC; CDR3: CAWSFSTGASYEQYF
D: TRBD1; J: TRBJ1-1; V: TRBV19; size: -; DNA: TGTGCCAGTAGTATCACAACAGGGGTAGGGGCTGAAGCTTTCTTT; CDR3: CASSITTGVGAEAFF